A selection of T cell receptor beta chains follows, all from one sample in a study of OX40 agonist ivuxolimab in advanced cancers. Sequencing used immunoSEQ multiplex PCR; TCRdb keeps in-frame clones, though not all of them. The table includes about 69,000 clones, 85% to 95% detected once. The sample was CD4+ or CD8+ T cells sorted from blood, taken in a trial of the OX40 agonist ivuxolimab. The receptors were gathered from an adult with an advanced solid tumor such as melanoma, head and neck, liver or kidney cancer. Each CDR3 is given with its conserved first and last residue. A D gene is named only where the DNA matches it firmly. A row's size may be missing; if present it is once, few, many or a size class.

d_call j_call v_call clone_size cdr3_aa cdr3_nt
TRBD2 TRBJ2-2 TRBV9 NA CASSDGTSGNTGELFF TGTGCCAGCAGCGACGGGACTAGCGGGAACACCGGGGAGCTGTTTTTT
NA TRBJ1-1 TRBV19 NA CASSIGARERMSTEAFF TGTGCCAGTAGTATCGGCGCAAGGGAACGGATGAGCACTGAAGCTTTCTTT
TRBD2 TRBJ2-3 TRBV5-8 NA CASSSGLAENTDTQYF TGTGCCAGCAGTTCGGGACTAGCGGAAAACACAGATACGCAGTATTTT
NA TRBJ2-1 TRBV30 NA CAWSEEADYNEQFF TGTGCCTGGAGTGAGGAGGCGGACTACAATGAGCAGTTCTTC
NA TRBJ2-2 TRBV27 NA CASSSQGTGELFF TGTGCCAGCAGTTCCCAGGGGACCGGGGAGCTGTTTTTT
TRBD1 TRBJ2-5 TRBV5-8 NA CASRSGTGQETQYF TGTGCCAGCAGGTCAGGGACAGGCCAAGAGACCCAGTACTTC
NA TRBJ2-2 TRBV6-5 NA CASSYRDGAGELFF TGTGCCAGCAGTTACAGGGACGGGGCCGGGGAGCTGTTTTTT
NA TRBJ2-1 TRBV19 NA CASSLTTGLNEQFF TGTGCCAGTAGTTTAACGACAGGCCTCAATGAGCAGTTCTTC
NA TRBJ2-1 TRBV19 NA CASSRGRVDYNEQFF TGTGCCAGTAGTAGGGGGCGGGTCGACTACAATGAGCAGTTCTTC
TRBD1 TRBJ2-7 TRBV7-6 few CASSPGQGYYEQYF TGTGCCAGCAGCCCGGGACAGGGATACTACGAGCAGTACTTC
NA TRBJ2-2 TRBV6-6 NA CASSGREDTGELFF TGTGCCAGCAGCGGCAGGGAGGACACCGGGGAGCTGTTTTTT
TRBD1 TRBJ2-7 TRBV19 NA CASSMGDSPSYEQYF TGTGCCAGTAGTATGGGGGACAGTCCCTCCTACGAGCAGTACTTC
NA TRBJ1-5 TRBV7-9 once CASSPDTNQPQHF TGTGCCAGCAGTCCCGACACGAATCAGCCCCAGCATTTT
NA TRBJ2-7 TRBV19 NA CASRGGADLFYEQYF TGTGCCAGTAGGGGTGGGGCGGATTTATTCTACGAGCAGTACTTC
NA TRBJ1-2 TRBV9 NA CASNGEGDGYTF TGTGCCAGCAATGGCGAGGGGGATGGCTACACCTTC
TRBD2 TRBJ2-7 TRBV7-9 NA CASSFPAGAYEQYF TGTGCCAGCAGCTTCCCGGCGGGGGCCTACGAGCAGTACTTC
NA TRBJ1-2 TRBV30 NA CAWTGAMYGYTF TGTGCCTGGACAGGGGCCATGTATGGCTACACCTTC
NA TRBJ2-2 TRBV28 NA CASSWGYTNTGELFF TGTGCCAGCAGCTGGGGGTATACGAACACCGGGGAGCTGTTTTTT
NA TRBJ1-4 TRBV11-2 NA CASSPQWGNEKLFF TGTGCCAGCAGCCCCCAGTGGGGGAATGAAAAACTGTTTTTT
NA TRBJ1-5 TRBV7-2 NA CASSLAGYSNQPQHF TGTGCCAGCAGCTTAGCAGGGTATAGCAATCAGCCCCAGCATTTT
TRBD1 TRBJ2-5 TRBV7-9 NA CASSRFTGGIETQYF TGTGCCAGCAGCCGATTTACAGGGGGTATTGAGACCCAGTACTTC
NA TRBJ2-6 TRBV29-1 NA CSVGLVQGGSGANVLTF TGCAGCGTTGGGTTAGTTCAAGGGGGCTCTGGGGCCAACGTCCTGACTTTC
NA TRBJ2-7 TRBV7-8 NA CASSRLGVDEQYF TGTGCCAGCAGCCGTCTCGGTGTCGATGAGCAGTACTTC
TRBD2 TRBJ2-1 TRBV5-6 NA CASSSSGRPYNEQFF TGTGCCAGCAGCTCCAGCGGGAGGCCCTACAATGAGCAGTTCTTC
TRBD2 TRBJ2-1 TRBV7-3 few CASSPDGTSGSPYNEQFF TGTGCCAGCAGCCCCGATGGGACTAGCGGGAGCCCCTACAATGAGCAGTTCTTC
NA TRBJ1-5 TRBV19 NA CASMVRGDNQPQHF TGTGCCAGTATGGTGCGGGGGGATAATCAGCCCCAGCATTTT
NA TRBJ2-7 TRBV6-1 NA CASSDGGVFYEQYF TGTGCCAGCAGTGATGGGGGAGTATTCTACGAGCAGTACTTC
NA TRBJ1-4 TRBV4-2 NA CASSQGPQGNEKLFF TGTGCCAGCAGCCAGGGTCCGCAGGGTAATGAAAAACTGTTTTTT